The T cell receptor beta chain under discussion was sequenced for a study of cytotoxic CD8 clonotypes in ibrutinib-treated CLL. Study as a whole: Recorded responses included around 24 partial and 2 complete; following median approximately 68 months, roughly 15 stayed remitted and around twelve progressed.

A 1 in 200,000 to 1 in 1 million T cell depth was the sequencing target. Clones were read by immunoSEQ multiplex PCR, and TCRdb kept only the in-frame ones, dropping some. The data hold about 130,000 clones, with approximately 85% observed a single time. CDR3 length equals 13 residues. The V and J ends lost 1 base and 9 bases respectively, with 13 bases between them. Looked up from germline, CDR1 is SGHRS and CDR2 is YFSETQ. V is TRBV5-1 and J is TRBJ1-1; D gene unclear. This TCR came from a human donor with chronic lymphocytic leukemia. The sequencing used PBMCs, collected after 24 months of ibrutinib treatment. For the CDR3, the DNA is TGCGCCAGCAGCTTGAGTTCCAGTCATAAAGCTTTCTTT. It is translated as CASSLSSSHKAFF. Using reference TRBV5-1 and TRBJ1-1 for the parts outside the CDR3, the full variable domain is KAGVTQTPRYLIKTRGQQVTLSCSPISGHRSVSWYQQTPGQGLQFLFEYFSETQRNKGNFPGRFSGRQFSNSRSEMNVSTLELGDSALYLCASSLSSSHKAFFGQGTRLTVV.